A selection of T cell receptor beta chains follows, all from one sample in a study of cytotoxic CD8 clonotypes in ibrutinib-treated CLL. Only in-frame clones appear in the TCRdb table, and some are missing; sequencing was by immunoSEQ multiplex PCR. Among 120,000 to 150,000 clones, roughly 80% were seen once, and the ten largest hold around 30%. Sample: PBMCs, taken after 12 months of ibrutinib treatment. These receptors originate from a human donor with chronic lymphocytic leukemia. Both conserved end residues are part of each CDR3. The D gene is left open where the match is weak. Expanded clones are given a class, and other clones once, few, many or no size at all.

TRBV28	.	.	TRBJ1-3	16	TGTGCCACTGCGGCAGGGATTTTGAGCTCTGGAAACACCATATATTTT	CATAAGILSSGNTIYF
TRBV6-1	.	.	TRBJ1-4	15	TGTGCCAGCAGTGAAATAGCGGATAAAGGTGAAAAACTGTTTTTT	CASSEIADKGEKLFF
TRBV18	.	.	TRBJ2-5	13	TGTGCCAGCTCCCCGGGACTTCAAGAGACCCAGTACTTC	CASSPGLQETQYF
TRBV27	.	.	TRBJ2-7	15	TGTGCCAGCAGTCTTAGGGGGAACGGCCCTTACGAGCAGTACTTC	CASSLRGNGPYEQYF
TRBV9	.	.	TRBJ1-1	15	TGTGCCAGCAGCGTAGTGGCAGGGCGGGGGACTGAAGCTTTCTTT	CASSVVAGRGTEAFF
TRBV28	.	.	TRBJ1-6	14	TGTGCCAGCAGGAGGGCCCAGGTTAATTCACCCCTCCACTTT	CASRRAQVNSPLHF
TRBV4-1	TRBD1	.	TRBJ2-7	15	TGCGCCAGCAGCCAGACGCCGGGACAGAGCTACGAGCAGTACTTC	CASSQTPGQSYEQYF
TRBV5-4	.	.	TRBJ1-4	14	TGTGCCAGCAGCTTGGCCGCGGAAGGAGAAAAACTGTTTTTT	CASSLAAEGEKLFF
TRBV2	TRBD1	.	TRBJ1-5	16	TGTGCCAGCAGCCGGACAGGGGGTCCCCTTAATCAGCCCCAGCATTTT	CASSRTGGPLNQPQHF
TRBV30	.	.	TRBJ2-2	14	TGTGCCGGGGGACGTAACACGAACACCGGGGAGCTGTTTTTT	CAGGRNTNTGELFF
TRBV30	.	once	TRBJ1-1	14	TGTGCCCGGGCGGTTGGGGGTCATAGCACTGAAGCTTTCTTT	CARAVGGHSTEAFF
TRBV28	.	.	TRBJ1-3	17	TGTGCCAGCGGGGACCCCTTTGCGGGGGCTGGTGGAAACACCATATATTTT	CASGDPFAGAGGNTIYF
TRBV6-1	.	.	TRBJ1-1	13	TGTGCCACCCGCCTCGGCGGAAACACTGAAGCTTTCTTT	CATRLGGNTEAFF
TRBV6-6	TRBD2	.	TRBJ2-5	14	TGTGCCAGCAGTCGACTAGCGGGAGGCGAGACCCAGTACTTC	CASSRLAGGETQYF
TRBV7-6	TRBD2	.	TRBJ2-5	15	TGTGCCAGCAGCTCAAATCTAGCGGTCGGTGAGGCCCAGTACTTC	CASSSNLAVGEAQYF
TRBV6-4	.	.	TRBJ2-1	16	TGTGCCAGCAGTGATGTCGGGACGAACTCCTACAATGAGCAGTTCTTC	CASSDVGTNSYNEQFF
TRBV28	TRBD2	.	TRBJ2-5	16	TGTGCCAGCAGTTTAACCCCCGTTGCGGGGGGAGAGACCCAGTACTTC	CASSLTPVAGGETQYF
TRBV27	.	.	TRBJ2-7	14	TGTGCCAGCAGTTCTAAAACAGGTACCTACGAGCAGTACTTC	CASSSKTGTYEQYF
TRBV13	TRBD1	.	TRBJ1-2	14	TGTGCCAGCAGCGATTACAGGGGGCTGGAGGGCTACACCTTC	CASSDYRGLEGYTF
TRBV6-5	.	.	TRBJ2-7	13	TGTGCCAGCAGTTACCCAGGGGCGGACGAGCAGTACTTC	CASSYPGADEQYF
TRBV4-3	TRBD1	.	TRBJ1-2	16	TGCGCCAGCAGCCATGAACTGGACAGGGGGAACTATGGCTACACCTTC	CASSHELDRGNYGYTF
TRBV4-2	TRBD1	.	TRBJ2-3	16	TGTGCCAGCAGCCTGGGACAGGGTATTAGGACAGATACGCAGTATTTT	CASSLGQGIRTDTQYF
TRBV27	.	many	TRBJ1-6	13	TGTGCCAGCAGGAGGGGGTTCCATTCACCCCTCCACTTT	CASRRGFHSPLHF
TRBV6-6	TRBD1	few	TRBJ1-2	15	TGTGCCAGCAGTTACTTAGGGACAGGGTCGGATGGCTACACCTTC	CASSYLGTGSDGYTF
TRBV7-2	.	.	TRBJ1-5	14	TGTGCCAGCAGCTTCCAGTCTGGGGATCAGCCCCAGCATTTT	CASSFQSGDQPQHF
TRBV23-1	.	.	TRBJ2-7	15	TGCGCCAGCAGTCAATGTCAGGGGATTAACTACGAGCAGTACTTC	CASSQCQGINYEQYF
TRBV9	.	few	TRBJ1-2	17	TGTGCCAGCAGCGTCGAGATAACAGGAGAACCTAACTATGGCTACACCTTC	CASSVEITGEPNYGYTF
TRBV2	TRBD1	.	TRBJ2-7	13	TGTGCCAGTACCGGGACAGGGAGAGGTGAGCAGTACTTC	CASTGTGRGEQYF
TRBV4-3	TRBD1	.	TRBJ2-2	16	TGCGCCAGCAGCCAAACAGGGGGCGCCCGCACCGGGGAGCTGTTTTTT	CASSQTGGARTGELFF
TRBV2	.	.	TRBJ1-4	13	TGTGCCAGCAGTGTGAGCGGGGGAGAAAAACTGTTTTTT	CASSVSGGEKLFF
TRBV25-1	.	.	TRBJ1-2	11	TGTGCCAGCAGTGAGGGTGGAGGCTACACCTTC	CASSEGGGYTF
TRBV28	.	.	TRBJ1-1	13	TGTGCCAGCAACCTAATCCTCCAGGGAGCCAGGGAATTT	CASNLILQGAREF
TRBV28	.	.	TRBJ2-3	12	TGTGCCAGCAAGGCAGGGCCAGATACGCAGTATTTT	CASKAGPDTQYF
TRBV5-8	TRBD1	.	TRBJ1-4	16	TGTGCCAGCAGACCCGGGACAGGGCTAACTAATGAAAAACTGTTTTTT	CASRPGTGLTNEKLFF
TRBV28	TRBD1	once	TRBJ2-7	15	TGTGCCAGCAGATTCTTCGGGACAGGGTATGGCGAGCAGTACTTC	CASRFFGTGYGEQYF
TRBV6-5	.	.	TRBJ1-1	14	TGTGCCAGCAGTTACTCGGGCGGGAACACTGAAGCTTTCTTT	CASSYSGGNTEAFF
TRBV5-1	.	.	TRBJ2-5	12	TGCGCCAGCAGCTTGGATCTTGAGACCCAGTACTTC	CASSLDLETQYF
TRBV28	TRBD1	.	TRBJ1-1	14	TGTGCCAGCAGTACCGGACAGGGGGACACTGAAGCTTTCTTT	CASSTGQGDTEAFF
TRBV6-6	TRBD2	.	TRBJ2-3	16	TGTGCCAGCGCTCCCAATAGCGGGGGGGCCACAGATACGCAGTATTTT	CASAPNSGGATDTQYF
TRBV19	TRBD2	.	TRBJ2-3	23	TGTGCCAGTAGCGTCCGGGACAGGGTTTTTTGGACTAGCGGGAGTGCAGTACTAAATACGCAGTATTTT	CASSVRDRVFWTSGSAVLNTQYF
TRBV6-6	.	.	TRBJ1-1	15	TGTGCCAGCAAGCCCGGTTTTGGGGTGGTGACTGAAGCTTTCTTT	CASKPGFGVVTEAFF